A selection of T cell receptor beta chains follows, all from one sample in a study of blood T cell repertoires in COVID-19. Measured with immunoSEQ multiplex PCR; TCRdb has only the in-frame clones, and not every one. The sample records 150,000 to 200,000 clones, approximately 84% being singletons. Material for sequencing was peripheral blood. These receptors all stem from a human donor with acute or convalescent COVID-19. The donor label of this sample is uncertain. Both conserved end residues are part of each CDR3. Fields, in order: V gene, D gene, clone size, J gene, CDR3 DNA, CDR3 protein. The D gene is left open where the match is weak. Size values are once, few and many counts, or a class for expanded clones, and some rows have none.

>TRBV4-2|TRBD1|-|TRBJ2-7
TGTGCCAGCAGCCAAGATTTTGGGACAGGGGGATACGAGCAGTACTTC
CASSQDFGTGGYEQYF
>TRBV9|TRBD2|once|TRBJ2-3
TGTGCCAGCAGCGGGGGGACTAGGGCCGCAGATACGCAGTATTTT
CASSGGTRAADTQYF
>TRBV18|-|-|TRBJ2-2
TGTGCCAGCTCACAACAGGGCACCGGGGAGCTGTTTTTT
CASSQQGTGELFF
>TRBV11-3|TRBD1|-|TRBJ2-1
TGTGCCAGCAGCTCGGACAGGGAAGGGAATGAGCAGTTCTTC
CASSSDREGNEQFF
>TRBV7-2|TRBD1|-|TRBJ1-2
TGTGCCAGCAGCTTGGCAGGGGGAGACTATGGCTACACCTTC
CASSLAGGDYGYTF
>TRBV7-2|TRBD1|-|TRBJ1-2
TGTGCCAGCAGCACTCGACAGGGCCCCTATGGCTACACCTTC
CASSTRQGPYGYTF
>TRBV10-3|-|few|TRBJ2-5
TGTGCCATCAGCAGGGACAACCAAGAGACCCAGTACTTC
CAISRDNQETQYF
>TRBV7-2|-|-|TRBJ2-2
TGTGCCAGCAGCTCGCGGGCGGCCACCGGGGAGCTGTTTTTT
CASSSRAATGELFF
>TRBV7-2|-|once|TRBJ1-1
TGTGCCAGCAGCTCTGGTTACCTACAGGGAAAAGCTTTCTTT
CASSSGYLQGKAFF
>TRBV29-1|-|-|TRBJ2-1
TGCAGCGTTGCCGGGGGGCTCGTGGATGAGCAGTTCTTC
CSVAGGLVDEQFF
>TRBV9|TRBD1|-|TRBJ1-2
TGTGCCAGCAGCGTAGGGTCAATCGAGGGGGCTAGCGGCTACACCTTC
CASSVGSIEGASGYTF
>TRBV5-1|TRBD2|-|TRBJ2-5
TGCGCCAGCAGGACTAGCAAGGGGACCCAGTACTTC
CASRTSKGTQYF